A selection of T cell receptor beta chains follows, all from one sample in a study of cytomegalovirus exposure and HLA in healthy donors. Measured with immunoSEQ multiplex PCR; TCRdb has only the in-frame clones, and not every one. The sample has some 86,000 clones; roughly 93% are singletons. Input material: PBMCs. Every receptor here comes from a woman aged 25 to 45 in good health and CMV-seronegative. The CDR3 runs from the conserved cysteine through the conserved F or W. The order of the fields is J gene, V gene, D gene, clone size, CDR3 length, CDR3 DNA, CDR3 protein. The D gene is left open where the match is weak. Clone sizes are given selectively: once, few, many, or a class where the clone is expanded.

>TRBJ2-1|TRBV11-3|.|.|12
TGTGCCAGCAGCTTAGGGCACACTGAGCAGTTCTTC
CASSLGHTEQFF
>TRBJ2-1|TRBV4-1|TRBD2|once|20
TGCGCCAGCAGCCAACCCTTAGCAGAGACTAGCGGGGGGTTTAGAAATGAGCAGTTCTTC
CASSQPLAETSGGFRNEQFF
>TRBJ2-7|TRBV29-1|TRBD1|.|13
TGCAGCGCCGCCAGGGGGCGAGAGGGCGAGCAGTACTTC
CSAARGREGEQYF
>TRBJ1-2|TRBV10-2|TRBD1|once|14
TGCGCCAGCAGGGGACAGGGGGAAGGCTATGGCTACACCTTC
CASRGQGEGYGYTF
>TRBJ2-7|TRBV18|TRBD2|once|15
TGTGCCAGCTCAGAAAGCGGGGCCCCAGCCTACGAGCAGTACTTC
CASSESGAPAYEQYF
>TRBJ2-5|TRBV11-2|.|.|13
TGTGCCAGCAGCCGTGGGGCTCAAGAGACCCAGTACTTC
CASSRGAQETQYF
>TRBJ2-7|TRBV10-3|.|few|11
TGTGCCATCAGTGAACTCGACGAGCAGTACTTC
CAISELDEQYF
>TRBJ2-3|TRBV5-4|.|.|14
TGTGCCAGCAGCTTGGAAGGAGGCACAGATACGCAGTATTTT
CASSLEGGTDTQYF
>TRBJ2-7|TRBV27|TRBD2|once|20
TGTGCCAGCAGCGTGGGAAACCGACAGGGTAAGAGCGGGAGGATCTACGAGCAGTACTTC
CASSVGNRQGKSGRIYEQYF
>TRBJ2-5|TRBV19|TRBD1|.|20
TGTGCCAGTAGTATAGATCGCCGGGACAGGGTATCAGCGTTGAAAGAGACCCAGTACTTC
CASSIDRRDRVSALKETQYF
>TRBJ1-3|TRBV7-2|.|.|14
TGTGCCAGCAGCTCCCAGGCAGGGATAAACACCATATATTTT
CASSSQAGINTIYF
>TRBJ1-1|TRBV25-1|.|.|13
TGTGCCAGCAGTGAAGTCGACTACACTGAAGCTTTCTTT
CASSEVDYTEAFF
>TRBJ2-3|TRBV5-1|TRBD2|.|18
TGCGCCAGCATGATAGGTAGCGGGAGGGGCTTTTCCACAGATACGCAGTATTTT
CASMIGSGRGFSTDTQYF
>TRBJ2-7|TRBV5-1|.|.|17
TGCGCCAGCAGCTCCACCGTTGGGGCAGGGGACACAGGCGAGCAGTACTTC
CASSSTVGAGDTGEQYF
>TRBJ2-7|TRBV7-6|TRBD1|few|15
TGTGCCAGCAGCTTAGCCTGGACAGGTAGCTACGAGCAGTACTTC
CASSLAWTGSYEQYF
>TRBJ1-1|TRBV5-6|.|.|12
TGTGCCAGCAGCTTGAGGACTAGGGGAGCTTTCTTT
CASSLRTRGAFF
>TRBJ1-2|TRBV2|TRBD1|.|16
TGTGCCAGCAGTACCCTAATAGGACAGGTCGGCGGTGGCTACACCTTC
CASSTLIGQVGGGYTF
>TRBJ2-5|TRBV27|TRBD1|.|15
TGTGCCAGCAGTTTGCCGACAGGGGGCCAAGAGACCCAGTACTTC
CASSLPTGGQETQYF
>TRBJ1-1|TRBV5-1|.|.|14
TGCGCCAGCAGAAGGCAGGGGTCGGGCACTGAAGCTTTCTTT
CASRRQGSGTEAFF
>TRBJ2-1|TRBV25-1|TRBD2|.|13
TGTGCCAGCAAACTAGCGGCAAACAATGAGCAGTTCTTC
CASKLAANNEQFF
>TRBJ2-3|TRBV27|TRBD2|.|16
TGTGCCAGCAGTTTACAGCGGGGGACTAGCACAGATACGCAGTATTTT
CASSLQRGTSTDTQYF
>TRBJ1-1|TRBV19|.|.|12
TGTGCCAGTAGTCAGATCTTCGCTGAAGCTTTCTTT
CASSQIFAEAFF
>TRBJ1-2|TRBV5-1|.|once|13
TGCGCCAGCAGCGGCGGGGGAAGTCGTGGCTACACCTTC
CASSGGGSRGYTF
>TRBJ2-3|TRBV4-1|.|.|16
TGCGCCAGCAGCCAACCGCCAGGCGCAGTAGGAGATACGCAGTATTTT
CASSQPPGAVGDTQYF
>TRBJ2-5|TRBV28|TRBD2|.|15
TGTGCCAGCAGTTTCTCCGGGGGGGGTATGGAGACCCAGTACTTC
CASSFSGGGMETQYF
>TRBJ2-2|TRBV7-6|.|.|15
TGTGCCAGCAGTTCGGACAGAACCCACACCGGGGAGCTGTTTTTT
CASSSDRTHTGELFF